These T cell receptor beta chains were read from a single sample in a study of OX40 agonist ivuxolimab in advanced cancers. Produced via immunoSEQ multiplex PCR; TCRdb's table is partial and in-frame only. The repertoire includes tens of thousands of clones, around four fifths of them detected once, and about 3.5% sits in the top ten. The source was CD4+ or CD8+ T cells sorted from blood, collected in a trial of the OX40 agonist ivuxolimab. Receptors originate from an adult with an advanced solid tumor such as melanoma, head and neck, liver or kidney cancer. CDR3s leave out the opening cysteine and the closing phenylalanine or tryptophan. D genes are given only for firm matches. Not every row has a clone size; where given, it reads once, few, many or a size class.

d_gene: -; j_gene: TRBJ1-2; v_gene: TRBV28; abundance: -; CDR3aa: ASRTGNTPYGYT
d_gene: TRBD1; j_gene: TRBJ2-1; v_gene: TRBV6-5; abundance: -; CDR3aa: ASSSLGQGAYNEQF
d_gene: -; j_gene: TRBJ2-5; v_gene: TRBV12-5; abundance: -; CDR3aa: ASGFGYQETQY
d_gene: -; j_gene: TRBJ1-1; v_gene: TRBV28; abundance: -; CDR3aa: ASSSGLEGLNTEAF
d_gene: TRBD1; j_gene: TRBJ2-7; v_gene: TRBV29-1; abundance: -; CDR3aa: SVWGQWREQY
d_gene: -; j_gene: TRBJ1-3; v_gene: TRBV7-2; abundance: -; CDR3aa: ASSLGPGNSGNTIY
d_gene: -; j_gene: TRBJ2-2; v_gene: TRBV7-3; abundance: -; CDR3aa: ASSSQRSDTGELF
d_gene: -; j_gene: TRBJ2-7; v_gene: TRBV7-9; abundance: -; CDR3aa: ASSPPGSYEQY
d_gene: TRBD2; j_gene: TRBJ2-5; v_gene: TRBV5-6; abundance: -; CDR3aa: ASSLAVSSGRGGTQY
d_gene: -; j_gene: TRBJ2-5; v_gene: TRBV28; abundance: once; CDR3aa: ASSSPGSGSEETQY
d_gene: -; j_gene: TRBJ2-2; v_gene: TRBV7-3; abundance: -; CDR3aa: ASSLMNGELF
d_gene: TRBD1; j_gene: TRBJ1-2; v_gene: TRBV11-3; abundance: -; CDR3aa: ASTTGLEGYT
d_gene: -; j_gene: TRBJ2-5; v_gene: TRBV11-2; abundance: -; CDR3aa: ASSLGFRETQY
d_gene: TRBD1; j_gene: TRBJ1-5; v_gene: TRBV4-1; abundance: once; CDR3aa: ASSLGQGRGRNQPQH
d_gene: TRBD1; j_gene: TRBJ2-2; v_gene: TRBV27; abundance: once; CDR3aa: ASSAGTGYTGELF
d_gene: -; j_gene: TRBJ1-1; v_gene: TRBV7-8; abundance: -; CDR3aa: ASSLATGLNTEAF
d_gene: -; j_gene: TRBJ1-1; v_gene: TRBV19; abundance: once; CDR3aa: ASSHGSGMNTEAF
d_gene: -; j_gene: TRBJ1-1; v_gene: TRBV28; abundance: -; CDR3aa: ASSASDMGAPEAF
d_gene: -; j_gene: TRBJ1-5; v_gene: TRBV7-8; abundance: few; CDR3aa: ASSPQRVLKGNQPQH
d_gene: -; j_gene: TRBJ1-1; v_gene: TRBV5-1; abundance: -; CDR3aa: ASSLAGMNTEAF
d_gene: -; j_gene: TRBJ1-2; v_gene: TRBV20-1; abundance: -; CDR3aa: SAAEYGYT
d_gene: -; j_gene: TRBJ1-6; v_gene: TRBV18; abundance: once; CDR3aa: ASSLTGDPPLH
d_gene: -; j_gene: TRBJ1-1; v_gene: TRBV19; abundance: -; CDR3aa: ASSIGPVNTEAF
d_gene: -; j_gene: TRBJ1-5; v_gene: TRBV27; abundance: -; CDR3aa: ASSPDSNQPQH
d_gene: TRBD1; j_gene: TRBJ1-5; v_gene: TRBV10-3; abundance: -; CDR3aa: AIRATGGNQPQH
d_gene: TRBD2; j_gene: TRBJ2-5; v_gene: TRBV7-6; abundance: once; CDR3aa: ASSLPWNGGTSETQY
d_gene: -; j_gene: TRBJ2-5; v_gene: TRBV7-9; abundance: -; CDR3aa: ASSLASASWQETQY
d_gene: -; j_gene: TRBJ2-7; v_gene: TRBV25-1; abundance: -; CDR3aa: AGGTGVGQY
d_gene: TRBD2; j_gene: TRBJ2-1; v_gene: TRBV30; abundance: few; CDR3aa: AWTRGGEMYEQF
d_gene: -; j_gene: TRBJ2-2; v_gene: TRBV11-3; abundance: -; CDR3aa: ASSLGDTGELF